Listed below are T cell receptor beta chains from one sample, sequenced in a study of blood T cell repertoires in COVID-19. TCRdb's table, derived via immunoSEQ multiplex PCR, lists solely in-frame clones and lacks some. The sample lists over 120,000 clones, around nine tenths occurring once. Sequencing input: peripheral blood. The receptors originated from a woman between 45 and 60 years old with active or convalescent COVID-19. The CDR3 runs from the conserved cysteine through the conserved F or W. D genes are given only for firm matches. Size is stated for part of the rows, as once, few or many counts, or as a class when the clone is expanded.

D	size	J	V	CDR3	DNA
NA	NA	TRBJ2-7	TRBV5-1	CASSLAGVSYEQYF	TGCGCCAGCAGCTTGGCAGGGGTCTCCTACGAGCAGTACTTC
NA	NA	TRBJ1-2	TRBV30	CAWTIGSGYTF	TGTGCCTGGACCATCGGGAGTGGCTACACCTTC
NA	once	TRBJ1-5	TRBV21-1	CASTSQDSENQPQHF	TGTGCCAGCACTTCACAGGACAGCGAGAATCAGCCCCAGCATTTT
NA	NA	TRBJ1-4	TRBV4-3	CASSSGINEKLFF	TGCGCCAGCAGCTCGGGAATTAATGAAAAACTGTTTTTT
TRBD1	once	TRBJ2-7	TRBV2	CASSRTGQGAGEQYF	TGTGCCAGCAGCCGAACGGGACAGGGGGCGGGGGAGCAGTACTTC
NA	once	TRBJ2-1	TRBV7-6	CASSQGLSRSGQQFF	TGTGCCAGCAGCCAGGGACTGTCTAGGTCAGGGCAGCAGTTCTTC
TRBD1	NA	TRBJ2-3	TRBV5-1	CASSWTGVTDTQYF	TGCGCCAGCAGCTGGACAGGGGTAACAGATACGCAGTATTTT
TRBD1	NA	TRBJ1-2	TRBV9	CASSVMGTEGGAGYGYTF	TGTGCCAGCAGCGTCATGGGGACTGAAGGGGGCGCGGGTTATGGCTACACCTTC
TRBD1	NA	TRBJ1-1	TRBV28	CASSLTFSGGLEAFF	TGTGCCAGCAGCCTTACGTTTTCAGGGGGCCTCGAAGCTTTCTTT
TRBD2	NA	TRBJ2-7	TRBV3-1/TRBV3-2	CASSLASGRAEQYF	TGTGCCAGCAGCCTTGCTAGCGGGAGGGCCGAGCAGTACTTC
NA	NA	TRBJ1-1	TRBV11-2	CASSLVAGTEAFF	TGTGCCAGCAGCTTAGTGGCGGGCACTGAAGCTTTCTTT
TRBD2	NA	TRBJ2-3	TRBV10-1	CASSEFSDRLAGGRNTDTQYF	TGCGCCAGCAGTGAGTTCTCTGACCGGCTAGCGGGGGGGCGAAACACAGATACGCAGTATTTT
TRBD1	NA	TRBJ2-7	TRBV6-1	CASSEALTGSYEQYF	TGTGCCAGCAGTGAAGCCTTGACAGGGTCCTACGAGCAGTACTTC
TRBD2	once	TRBJ2-3	TRBV7-2	CASSLQAGGNTQYF	TGTGCCAGCAGCTTACAGGCGGGGGGGAATACGCAGTATTTT
TRBD2	NA	TRBJ2-7	TRBV19	CASSIQGGKGEQYF	TGTGCCAGTAGTATACAGGGAGGGAAGGGCGAGCAGTACTTC
NA	NA	TRBJ1-5	TRBV6-4	CASSEGGNQPQHF	TGTGCCAGCAGTGAGGGGGGGAATCAGCCCCAGCATTTT
NA	NA	TRBJ1-2	TRBV5-1	CASSPGGSAYGYTF	TGCGCCAGCAGCCCGGGGGGCAGCGCTTATGGCTACACCTTC
NA	NA	TRBJ1-1	TRBV2	CATLGGTEAFF	TGTGCCACCTTAGGAGGAACTGAAGCTTTCTTT
TRBD2	NA	TRBJ2-1	TRBV15	CATSRPEGLAGVVEQFF	TGTGCCACCAGCAGACCCGAGGGCCTAGCGGGAGTTGTTGAGCAGTTCTTC
NA	NA	TRBJ2-5	TRBV28	CASSPWTGREKETQYF	TGTGCCAGCAGTCCGTGGACGGGAAGGGAAAAAGAGACCCAGTACTTC
NA	NA	TRBJ1-2	TRBV28	CASSLRRDGYTF	TGTGCCAGCAGTTTGCGCAGGGATGGCTACACCTTC
TRBD1	NA	TRBJ1-2	TRBV18	CASSPGGQPYGYTF	TGTGCCAGCTCACCGGGGGGACAGCCCTATGGCTACACCTTC
TRBD2	NA	TRBJ2-1	TRBV7-9	CASSYSGGTYNEQFF	TGTGCCAGCAGTTATTCGGGAGGCACCTACAATGAGCAGTTCTTC
TRBD1	NA	TRBJ1-1	TRBV2	CASSETGYTNTEAFF	TGTGCCAGCAGTGAGACAGGGTATACGAACACTGAAGCTTTCTTT
TRBD1	NA	TRBJ1-1	TRBV12-3/TRBV12-4	CATQQGRRTEAFF	TGTGCCACCCAACAGGGGAGGAGGACTGAAGCTTTCTTT
NA	NA	TRBJ1-2	TRBV12-3/TRBV12-4	CASSFLGGYGYTF	TGTGCCAGCAGTTTTCTCGGCGGCTATGGCTACACCTTC
NA	NA	TRBJ1-2	TRBV7-8	CASSRDRNYGYTF	TGTGCCAGCAGCCGAGACCGGAACTATGGCTACACCTTC
NA	NA	TRBJ1-4	TRBV2	CASSEGEYEKLFF	TGTGCCAGCAGCGAAGGGGAGTACGAAAAACTGTTTTTT
NA	NA	TRBJ1-1	TRBV30	CAWSPTGGTEAFF	TGTGCCTGGAGTCCGACAGGAGGCACTGAAGCTTTCTTT
TRBD1	NA	TRBJ2-1	TRBV19	CASSIDDRGHSYNEQFF	TGTGCCAGTAGTATAGACGACAGGGGTCACTCCTACAATGAGCAGTTCTTC
NA	NA	TRBJ2-4	TRBV7-9	CASSLVGTGVAKNIQYF	TGTGCCAGCAGCTTAGTGGGTACGGGAGTAGCCAAAAACATTCAGTACTTC
TRBD1	NA	TRBJ2-1	TRBV24-1	CATSLTGGNEQFF	TGTGCCACCAGCCTGACAGGGGGCAATGAGCAGTTCTTC
NA	NA	TRBJ1-1	TRBV25-1	CANSGGVSEAFF	TGTGCCAACAGCGGGGGAGTGAGTGAAGCTTTCTTT
NA	NA	TRBJ2-7	TRBV12-5	CASGLNEPRRGLIPPYEQYF	TGTGCTAGTGGTTTAAACGAACCTCGACGTGGACTTATCCCCCCCTACGAGCAGTACTTC
TRBD1	NA	TRBJ1-2	TRBV27	CASRQQGVEGYTF	TGTGCCAGCAGACAGCAGGGGGTAGAAGGCTACACCTTC
TRBD1	once	TRBJ1-1	TRBV18	CASSLRQGLDTEAFF	TGTGCCAGCTCACTTAGACAGGGATTAGACACTGAAGCTTTCTTT
NA	NA	TRBJ2-5	TRBV6-5	CASSLGQAGGETQYF	TGTGCCAGCAGTTTAGGACAGGCCGGAGGGGAGACCCAGTACTTC
TRBD1	NA	TRBJ1-1	TRBV30	CAWRHRGVMNTEAFF	TGTGCCTGGAGGCACAGGGGAGTGATGAACACTGAAGCTTTCTTT
TRBD2	NA	TRBJ2-7	TRBV30	CAWSVRGVYEQYF	TGTGCCTGGAGTGTACGGGGGGTCTACGAGCAGTACTTC
NA	NA	TRBJ2-5	TRBV5-1	CASSLNFKETQYF	TGCGCCAGCAGCTTGAATTTCAAAGAGACCCAGTACTTC
NA	NA	TRBJ2-6	TRBV7-3	CASSPFSGANVLTF	TGTGCCAGCAGCCCCTTTTCTGGGGCCAACGTCCTGACTTTC